The source of this T cell receptor beta chain is a study of T cells after yellow fever vaccination. Overall study context: Any fraction with a low cell number was prepared using SMART-Seq v4 Ultra Low Input. Study-wide findings and caveats: The appearance of a small share of clonotypes in both CD4 and CD8 compartments was observed. Clones that expanded after primary vaccination mostly reappeared after the booster (roughly 96% CD4, approximately 85% CD8).

CDR1 and CDR2 (germline): SGHTA, FQGNSA. Deletions cut 2 bases from V and 6 bases from J, with 14 bases between. The CDR3 consists of 14 residues. Production of TCR cDNA was by 5'RACE template switching, which also added a universal primer site and UMIs. TCRdb re-called the 5' RACE reads with MiXCR, one entry per CDR3 protein. The sample lists about 340,000 distinct CDR3 sequences; 12% were seen once. In this sample, this clonotype turned up a few times. The antigen remains undetermined. This clonotype was obtained from a man between 18 and 35 years old who received the YFV17D yellow fever vaccine. This specimen consisted of CD4+ T cells sorted from PBMCs, obtained 15 days after the yellow fever booster vaccination. The V call is TRBV7-2, the J call TRBJ2-7, with a weak D call TRBD2 (6 bases). CDR3 nucleotide sequence: TGTGCCAGCAGCTTAAACCGGGGGAGCGGCGAGCAGTACTTC. It translates to CASSLNRGSGEQYF.